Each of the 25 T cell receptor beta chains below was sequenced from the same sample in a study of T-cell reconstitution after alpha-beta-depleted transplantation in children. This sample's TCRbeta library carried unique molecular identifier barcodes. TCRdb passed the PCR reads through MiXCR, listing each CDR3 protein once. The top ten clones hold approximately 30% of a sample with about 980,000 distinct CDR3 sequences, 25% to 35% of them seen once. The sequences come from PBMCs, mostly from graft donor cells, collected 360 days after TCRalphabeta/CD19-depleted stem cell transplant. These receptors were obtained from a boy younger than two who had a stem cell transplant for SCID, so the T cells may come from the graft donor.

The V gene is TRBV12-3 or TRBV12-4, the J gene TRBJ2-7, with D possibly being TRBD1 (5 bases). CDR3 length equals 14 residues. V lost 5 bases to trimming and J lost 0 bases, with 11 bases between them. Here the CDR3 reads CASSDRFFSYEQYF. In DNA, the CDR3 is TGTGCCAGCAGTGACAGATTTTTCTCCTACGAGCAGTACTTC.

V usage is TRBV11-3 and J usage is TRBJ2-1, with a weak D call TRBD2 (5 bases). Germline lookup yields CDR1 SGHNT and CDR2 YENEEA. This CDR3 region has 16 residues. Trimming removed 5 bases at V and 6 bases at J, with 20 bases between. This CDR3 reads CASSPRVTTFFNEQFF. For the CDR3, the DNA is TGTGCCAGCAGCCCCCGCGTGACTACCTTTTTCAATGAGCAGTTCTTC.

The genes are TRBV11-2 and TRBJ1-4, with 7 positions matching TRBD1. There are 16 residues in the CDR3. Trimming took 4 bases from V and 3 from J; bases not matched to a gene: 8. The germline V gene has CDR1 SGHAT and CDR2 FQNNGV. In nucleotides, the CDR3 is TGTGCCAGCAGCTCTAGGGGGCCAACTGCTAATGAAAAACTGTTTTTT. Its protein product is CASSSRGPTANEKLFF.

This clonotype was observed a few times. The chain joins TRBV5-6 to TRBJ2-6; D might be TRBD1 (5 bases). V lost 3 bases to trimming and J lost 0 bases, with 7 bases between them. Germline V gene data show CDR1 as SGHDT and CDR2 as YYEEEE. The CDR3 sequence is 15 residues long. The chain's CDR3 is CASSSQDSGANVLTF. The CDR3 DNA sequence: TGTGCCAGCAGCTCACAGGACTCTGGGGCCAACGTCCTGACTTTC.

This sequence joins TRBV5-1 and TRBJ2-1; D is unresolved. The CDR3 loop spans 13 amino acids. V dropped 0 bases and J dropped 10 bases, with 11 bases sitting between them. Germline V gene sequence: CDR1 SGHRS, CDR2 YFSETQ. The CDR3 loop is CASSLAVLGEQFF. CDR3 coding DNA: TGCGCCAGCAGCTTGGCCGTATTGGGGGAGCAGTTCTTC.

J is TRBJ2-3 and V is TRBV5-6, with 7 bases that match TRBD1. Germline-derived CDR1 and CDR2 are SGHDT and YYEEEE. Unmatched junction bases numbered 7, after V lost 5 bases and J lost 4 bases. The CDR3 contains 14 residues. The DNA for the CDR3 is TGTGCCAGCAGTTATGACAGGGTACCAGATACGCAGTATTTT. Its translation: CASSYDRVPDTQYF.

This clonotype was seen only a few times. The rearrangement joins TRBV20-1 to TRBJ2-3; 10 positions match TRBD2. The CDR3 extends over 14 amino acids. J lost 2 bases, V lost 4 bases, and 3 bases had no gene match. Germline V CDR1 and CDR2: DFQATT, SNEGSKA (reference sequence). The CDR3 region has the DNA TGCAGTGCTATGACTAGCGGGTACACAGATACGCAGTATTTT. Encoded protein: CSAMTSGYTDTQYF.

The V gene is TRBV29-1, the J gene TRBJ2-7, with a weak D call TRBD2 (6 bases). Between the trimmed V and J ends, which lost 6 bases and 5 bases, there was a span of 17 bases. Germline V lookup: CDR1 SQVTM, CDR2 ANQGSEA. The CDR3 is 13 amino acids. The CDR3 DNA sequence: TGCAGCGTCCTGGGACTGTACGGGCACGAGCAGTACTTC. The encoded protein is CSVLGLYGHEQYF.

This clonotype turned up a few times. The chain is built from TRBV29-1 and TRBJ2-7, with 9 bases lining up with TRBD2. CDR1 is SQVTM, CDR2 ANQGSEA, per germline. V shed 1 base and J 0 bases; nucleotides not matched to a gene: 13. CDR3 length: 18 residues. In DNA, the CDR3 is TGCAGCGTTGAAGCGGGGCGGGGGGGCCATCAGAGCTCCTACGAGCAGTACTTC. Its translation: CSVEAGRGGHQSSYEQYF.

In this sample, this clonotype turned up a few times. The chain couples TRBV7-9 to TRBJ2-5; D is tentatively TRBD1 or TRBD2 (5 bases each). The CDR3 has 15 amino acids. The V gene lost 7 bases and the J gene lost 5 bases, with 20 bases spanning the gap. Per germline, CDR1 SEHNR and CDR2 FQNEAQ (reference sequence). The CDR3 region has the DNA TGTGCCAGCACCCCCGCCGTCCCCGAGGGGGAGACCCAGTACTTC. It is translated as CASTPAVPEGETQYF.

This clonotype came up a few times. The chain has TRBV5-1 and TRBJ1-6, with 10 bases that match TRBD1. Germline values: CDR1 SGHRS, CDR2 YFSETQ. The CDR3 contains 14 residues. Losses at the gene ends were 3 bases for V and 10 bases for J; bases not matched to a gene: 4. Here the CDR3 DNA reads TGCGCCAGCAGCTACGACAGGGGGCAATCACCCCTCCACTTT. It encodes CASSYDRGQSPLHF.

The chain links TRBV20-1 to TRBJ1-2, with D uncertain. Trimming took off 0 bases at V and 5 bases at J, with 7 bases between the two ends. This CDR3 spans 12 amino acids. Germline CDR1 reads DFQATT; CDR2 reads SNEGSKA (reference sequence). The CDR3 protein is CSARERAYGYTF. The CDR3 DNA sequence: TGCAGTGCTAGAGAAAGGGCATATGGCTACACCTTC.

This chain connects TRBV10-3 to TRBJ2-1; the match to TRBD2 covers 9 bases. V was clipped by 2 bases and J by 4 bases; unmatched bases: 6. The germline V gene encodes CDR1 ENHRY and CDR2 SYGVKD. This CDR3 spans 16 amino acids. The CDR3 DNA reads TGTGCCATCAGTGAGCAAGGACTAGCGTCATACAATGAGCAGTTCTTC. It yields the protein CAISEQGLASYNEQFF.

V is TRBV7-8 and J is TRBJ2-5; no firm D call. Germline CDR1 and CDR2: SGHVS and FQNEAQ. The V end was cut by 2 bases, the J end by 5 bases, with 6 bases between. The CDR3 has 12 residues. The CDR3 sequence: CASSLMVETQYF. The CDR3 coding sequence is TGTGCCAGCAGCTTAATGGTCGAGACCCAGTACTTC.

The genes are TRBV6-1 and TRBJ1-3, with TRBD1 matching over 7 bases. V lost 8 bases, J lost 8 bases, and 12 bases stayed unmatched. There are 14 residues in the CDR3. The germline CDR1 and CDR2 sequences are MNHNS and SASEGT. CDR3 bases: TGTGCCAGCCGTGGGACAGAAAAATGGGACACCATATATTTT. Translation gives CASRGTEKWDTIYF.

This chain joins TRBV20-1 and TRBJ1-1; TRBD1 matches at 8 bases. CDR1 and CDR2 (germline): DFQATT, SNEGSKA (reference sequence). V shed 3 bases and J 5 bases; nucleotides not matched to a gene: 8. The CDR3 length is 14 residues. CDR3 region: CSASRQGPRTEAFF. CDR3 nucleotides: TGCAGTGCTAGCCGACAGGGGCCGCGGACTGAAGCTTTCTTT.

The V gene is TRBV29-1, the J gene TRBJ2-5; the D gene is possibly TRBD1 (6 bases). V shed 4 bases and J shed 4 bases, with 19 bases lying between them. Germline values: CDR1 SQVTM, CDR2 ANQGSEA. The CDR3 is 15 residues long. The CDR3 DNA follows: TGCAGCGTTGGGGGGCTGGGTCGGGGACGAGAGACCCAGTACTTC. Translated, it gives CSVGGLGRGRETQYF.

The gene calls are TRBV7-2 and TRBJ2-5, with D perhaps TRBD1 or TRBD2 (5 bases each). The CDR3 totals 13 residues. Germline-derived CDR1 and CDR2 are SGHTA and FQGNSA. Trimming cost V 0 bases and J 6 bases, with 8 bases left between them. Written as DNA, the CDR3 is TGTGCCAGCAGCTTAGCTTCGGGGCAGACCCAGTACTTC. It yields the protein CASSLASGQTQYF.

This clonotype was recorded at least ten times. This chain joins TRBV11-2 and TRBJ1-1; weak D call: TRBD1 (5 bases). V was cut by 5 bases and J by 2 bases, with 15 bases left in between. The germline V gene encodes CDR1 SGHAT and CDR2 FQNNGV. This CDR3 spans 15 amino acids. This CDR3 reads CASSSGRGRNTEAFF. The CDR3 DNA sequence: TGTGCCAGCAGCAGCGGCCGGGGCCGAAACACTGAAGCTTTCTTT. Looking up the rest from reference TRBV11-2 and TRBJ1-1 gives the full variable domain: EAGVAQSPRYKIIEKRQSVAFWCNPISGHATLYWYQQILGQGPKLLIQFQNNGVVDDSQLPKDRFSAERLKGVDSTLKIQPAKLEDSAVYLCASSSGRGRNTEAFFGQGTRLTVV.

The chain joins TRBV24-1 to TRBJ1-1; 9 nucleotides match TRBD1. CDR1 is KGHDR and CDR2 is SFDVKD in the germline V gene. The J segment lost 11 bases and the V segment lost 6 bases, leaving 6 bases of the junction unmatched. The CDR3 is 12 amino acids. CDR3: CATSQGQGRAFF. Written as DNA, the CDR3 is TGTGCCACCAGTCAAGGACAGGGGAGGGCTTTCTTT.

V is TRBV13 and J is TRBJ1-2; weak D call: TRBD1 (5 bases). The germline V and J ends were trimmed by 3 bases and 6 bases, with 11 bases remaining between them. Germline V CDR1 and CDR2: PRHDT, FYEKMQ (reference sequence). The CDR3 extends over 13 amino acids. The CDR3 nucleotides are TGTGCCAGCAGCTTCCTATCAGGGAATGGCTACACCTTC. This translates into CASSFLSGNGYTF.

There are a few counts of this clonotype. CDR3 residues: CASSLLGALQNTQYF. CDR3 coding DNA: TGCGCCAGCAGCTTGTTGGGGGCCCTACAGAATACGCAGTATTTT. This chain connects TRBV5-1 to TRBJ2-3; D is perhaps TRBD1 (6 bases). This CDR3 has 15 amino acids. CDR1 and CDR2 (germline): SGHRS, YFSETQ. Trimming cost V 1 base and J 7 bases, with 16 bases left between them. Drawing the rest from reference TRBV5-1 and TRBJ2-3, the complete variable domain is KAGVTQTPRYLIKTRGQQVTLSCSPISGHRSVSWYQQTPGQGLQFLFEYFSETQRNKGNFPGRFSGRQFSNSRSEMNVSTLELGDSALYLCASSLLGALQNTQYFGPGTRLTVL.

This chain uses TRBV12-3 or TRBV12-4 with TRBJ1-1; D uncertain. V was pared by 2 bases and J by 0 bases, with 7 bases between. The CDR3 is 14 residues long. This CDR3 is CASSLRVLNTEAFF. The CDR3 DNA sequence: TGTGCCAGCAGTTTACGGGTGCTGAACACTGAAGCTTTCTTT.

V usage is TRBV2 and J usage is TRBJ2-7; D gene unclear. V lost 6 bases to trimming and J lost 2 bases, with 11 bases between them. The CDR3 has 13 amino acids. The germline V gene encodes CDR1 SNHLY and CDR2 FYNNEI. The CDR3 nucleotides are TGTGCCAGCAGGTGGACGGAGACCTACGAGCAGTACTTC. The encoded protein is CASRWTETYEQYF. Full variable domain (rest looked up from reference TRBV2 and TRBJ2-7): EPEVTQTPSHQVTQMGQEVILRCVPISNHLYFYWYRQILGQKVEFLVSFYNNEISEKSEIFDDQFSVERPDGSNFTLKIRSTKLEDSAMYFCASRWTETYEQYFGPGTRLTVT.

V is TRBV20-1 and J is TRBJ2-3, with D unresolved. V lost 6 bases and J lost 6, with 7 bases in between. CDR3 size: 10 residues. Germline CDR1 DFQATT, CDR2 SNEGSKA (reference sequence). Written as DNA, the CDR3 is TGCAGTGCCGTAGGCGATACGCAGTATTTT. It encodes CSAVGDTQYF.